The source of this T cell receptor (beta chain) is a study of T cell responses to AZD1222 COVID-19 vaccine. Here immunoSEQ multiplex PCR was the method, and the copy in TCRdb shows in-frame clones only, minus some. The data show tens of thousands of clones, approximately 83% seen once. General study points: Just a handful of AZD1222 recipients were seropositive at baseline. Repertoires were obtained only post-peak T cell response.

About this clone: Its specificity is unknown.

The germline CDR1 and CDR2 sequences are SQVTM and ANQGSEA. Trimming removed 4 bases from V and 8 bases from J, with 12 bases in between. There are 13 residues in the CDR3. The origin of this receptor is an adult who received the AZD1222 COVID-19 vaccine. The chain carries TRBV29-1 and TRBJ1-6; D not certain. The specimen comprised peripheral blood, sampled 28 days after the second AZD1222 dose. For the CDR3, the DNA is TGCAGCGTTGCCTGGGATTGGGATTCACCCCTCCACTTT. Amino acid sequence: CSVAWDWDSPLHF.